This TCR beta chain was identified in a study of shared clonotypes between healthy human individuals. Study background: There were three CD4 naive, three CD4 memory, two CD8 naive and one CD8 memory plates per donor.

The germline CDR1 and CDR2 sequences are LNHDA and SQIVND (reference sequence). Trimming cost V 7 bases and J 6 bases; bases outside gene matches: 8. The CDR3 is 14 residues long. CD45RA-negative memory and CD45RA+ naive subsets were split from the CD4+ cells. Genomic DNA belonging to each subset was distributed in equal measure over several immunoSEQ plates. Data came from immunoSEQ multiplex PCR; TCRdb stores just in-frame clones and leaves some out. The sample includes about 680,000 clones, about three quarters of them seen just once. Comment on this clone: Its target is unknown.

Overall study results and limits: Clonotypes that were shared across a handful of donors made up approximately 5.1% of naive CD4 clonotypes.

The specimen sequenced was memory CD4+ T cells sorted from blood. Subset indicated: CD45RA-negative fraction. The receptor's source is a woman aged 30 to 39 in good health. The gene calls are TRBV19 and TRBJ2-3, with TRBD2 matching over 9 bases. As DNA, the CDR3 is TGTGCCAGTACCCCTAGCGGGGTGTTGGATACGCAGTATTTT. It translates to CASTPSGVLDTQYF.